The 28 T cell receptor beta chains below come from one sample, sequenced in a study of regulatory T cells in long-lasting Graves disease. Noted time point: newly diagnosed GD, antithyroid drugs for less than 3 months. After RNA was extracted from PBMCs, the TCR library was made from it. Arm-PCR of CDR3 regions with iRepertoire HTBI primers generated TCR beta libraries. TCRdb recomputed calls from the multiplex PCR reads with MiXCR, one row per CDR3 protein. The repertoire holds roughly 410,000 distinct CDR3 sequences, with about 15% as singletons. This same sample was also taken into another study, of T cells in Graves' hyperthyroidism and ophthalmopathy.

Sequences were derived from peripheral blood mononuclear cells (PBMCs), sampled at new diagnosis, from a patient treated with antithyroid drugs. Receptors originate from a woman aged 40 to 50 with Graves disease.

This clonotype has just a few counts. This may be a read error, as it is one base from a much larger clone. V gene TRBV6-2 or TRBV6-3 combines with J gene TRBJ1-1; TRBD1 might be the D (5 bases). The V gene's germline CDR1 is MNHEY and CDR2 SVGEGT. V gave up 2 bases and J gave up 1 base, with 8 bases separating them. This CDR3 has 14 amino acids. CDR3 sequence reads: CASSYAGGNTEAFF. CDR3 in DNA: TGTGCCAGCAGTTACGCGGGGGGGAACACTGAAGCTTTCTTT.

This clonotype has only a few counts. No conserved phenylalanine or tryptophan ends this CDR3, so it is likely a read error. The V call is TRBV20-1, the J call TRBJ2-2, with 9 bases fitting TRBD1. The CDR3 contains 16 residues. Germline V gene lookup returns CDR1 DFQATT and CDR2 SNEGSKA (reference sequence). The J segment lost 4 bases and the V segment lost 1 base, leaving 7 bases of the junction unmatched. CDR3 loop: CSARAVGQGSTGELFY. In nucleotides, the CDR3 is TGCAGTGCTAGAGCTGTAGGACAGGGGAGCACCGGGGAGCTGTTTTAT.

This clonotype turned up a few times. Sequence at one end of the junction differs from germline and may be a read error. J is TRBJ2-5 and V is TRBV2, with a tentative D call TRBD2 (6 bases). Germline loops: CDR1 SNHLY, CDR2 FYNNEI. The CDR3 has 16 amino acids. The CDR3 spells CASSQDAGQVQETQYF. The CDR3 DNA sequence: TGCGCCAGCAGCCAAGATGCGGGGCAAGTCCAAGAGACCCAGTACTTC.

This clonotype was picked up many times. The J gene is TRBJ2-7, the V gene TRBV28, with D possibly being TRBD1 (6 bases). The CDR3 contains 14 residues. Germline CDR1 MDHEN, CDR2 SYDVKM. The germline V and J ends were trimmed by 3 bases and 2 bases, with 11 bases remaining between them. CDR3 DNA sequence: TGTGCCAGCAGTTTGACAGGTCAAACCTACGAGCAGTACTTC. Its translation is CASSLTGQTYEQYF.

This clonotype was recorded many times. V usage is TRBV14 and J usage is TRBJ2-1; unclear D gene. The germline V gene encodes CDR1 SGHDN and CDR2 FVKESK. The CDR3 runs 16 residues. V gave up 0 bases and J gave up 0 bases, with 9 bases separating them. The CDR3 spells CASSQEFSSSYNEQFF. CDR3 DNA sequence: TGTGCCAGCAGCCAAGAGTTTAGCAGCTCCTACAATGAGCAGTTCTTC. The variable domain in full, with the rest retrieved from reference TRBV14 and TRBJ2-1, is EAGVTQFPSHSVIEKGQTVTLRCDPISGHDNLYWYRRVMGKEIKFLLHFVKESKQDESGMPNNRFLAERTGGTYSTLKVQPAELEDSGVYFCASSQEFSSSYNEQFFGPGTRLTVL.

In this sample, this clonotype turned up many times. This chain's CDR3 is CASSLKPAAYEQYF. For the CDR3, the DNA is TGTGCCAGCAGCTTAAAGCCCGCCGCCTACGAGCAGTACTTC. The V call is TRBV11-3, the J call TRBJ2-7, with D unclear. The germline V and J ends were trimmed by 2 bases and 2 bases, with 10 bases remaining between them. The germline V gene has CDR1 SGHNT and CDR2 YENEEA. The CDR3 has 14 residues.

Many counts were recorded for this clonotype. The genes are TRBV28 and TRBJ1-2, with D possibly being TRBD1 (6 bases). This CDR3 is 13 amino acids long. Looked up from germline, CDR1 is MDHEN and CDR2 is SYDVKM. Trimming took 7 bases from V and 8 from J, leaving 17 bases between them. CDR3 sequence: CASISTGVKGYTF. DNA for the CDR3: TGTGCCAGCATCTCGACAGGCGTGAAAGGCTACACCTTC.

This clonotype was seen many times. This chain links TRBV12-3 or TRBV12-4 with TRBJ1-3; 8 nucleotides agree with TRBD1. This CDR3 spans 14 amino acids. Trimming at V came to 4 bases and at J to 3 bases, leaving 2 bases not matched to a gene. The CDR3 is CASSSDRDGNTIYF. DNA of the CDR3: TGTGCCAGCAGTTCGGACAGGGATGGAAACACCATATATTTT.

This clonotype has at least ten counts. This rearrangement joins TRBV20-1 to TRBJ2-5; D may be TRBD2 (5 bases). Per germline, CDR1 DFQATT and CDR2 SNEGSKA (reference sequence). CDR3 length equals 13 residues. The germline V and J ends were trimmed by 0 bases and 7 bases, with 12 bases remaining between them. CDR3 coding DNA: TGCAGTGCTAGAGAGGCTAGCCTCACGACCCAGTACTTC. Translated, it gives CSAREASLTTQYF.

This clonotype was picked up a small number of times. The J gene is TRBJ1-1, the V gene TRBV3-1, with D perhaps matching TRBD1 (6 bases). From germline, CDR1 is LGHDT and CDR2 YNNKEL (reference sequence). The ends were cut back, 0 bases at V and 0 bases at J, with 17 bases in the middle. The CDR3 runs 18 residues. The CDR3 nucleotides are TGTGCCAGCAGCCAAGAAGTGGGAGGGGGACACCTGAACACTGAAGCTTTCTTT. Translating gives CASSQEVGGGHLNTEAFF.

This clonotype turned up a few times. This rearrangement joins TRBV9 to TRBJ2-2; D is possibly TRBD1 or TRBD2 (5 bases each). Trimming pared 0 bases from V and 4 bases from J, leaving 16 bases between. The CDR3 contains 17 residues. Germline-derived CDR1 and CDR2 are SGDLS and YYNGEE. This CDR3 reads CASSVAGTLETTGELFF. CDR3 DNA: TGTGCCAGCAGCGTAGCTGGGACGCTGGAGACCACCGGGGAGCTGTTTTTT.

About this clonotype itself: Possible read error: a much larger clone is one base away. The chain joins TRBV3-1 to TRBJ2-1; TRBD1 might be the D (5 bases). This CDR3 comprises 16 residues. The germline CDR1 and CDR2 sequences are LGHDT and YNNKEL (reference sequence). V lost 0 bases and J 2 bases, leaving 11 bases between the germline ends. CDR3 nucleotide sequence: TGTGCCAGCAGCCAAGAAAGGACAACCCCCTACAATGAGCAGTTCTTC. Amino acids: CASSQERTTPYNEQFF.

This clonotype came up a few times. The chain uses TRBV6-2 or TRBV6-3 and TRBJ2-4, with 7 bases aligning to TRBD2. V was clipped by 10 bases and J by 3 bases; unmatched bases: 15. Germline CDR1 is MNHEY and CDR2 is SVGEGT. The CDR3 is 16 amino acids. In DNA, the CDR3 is TGTGCCACCATGAGACGGCGGGAGTCAGGCAAAAACATTCAGTACTTC. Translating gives CATMRRRESGKNIQYF.

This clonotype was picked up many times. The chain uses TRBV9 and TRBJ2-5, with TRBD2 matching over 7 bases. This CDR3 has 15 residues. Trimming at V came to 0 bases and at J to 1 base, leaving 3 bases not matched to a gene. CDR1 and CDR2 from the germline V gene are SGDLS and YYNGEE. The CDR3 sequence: CASSVGGLIQETQYF. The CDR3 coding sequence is TGTGCCAGCAGCGTAGGGGGACTAATCCAAGAGACCCAGTACTTC.

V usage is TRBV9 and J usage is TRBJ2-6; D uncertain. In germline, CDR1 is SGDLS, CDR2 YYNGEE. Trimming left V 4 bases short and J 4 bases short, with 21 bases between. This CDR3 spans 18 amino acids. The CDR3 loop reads CASSPHSIPGGGANVLTF. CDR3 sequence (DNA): TGTGCCAGCAGCCCTCACAGCATACCCGGCGGCGGGGCCAACGTCCTGACTTTC.

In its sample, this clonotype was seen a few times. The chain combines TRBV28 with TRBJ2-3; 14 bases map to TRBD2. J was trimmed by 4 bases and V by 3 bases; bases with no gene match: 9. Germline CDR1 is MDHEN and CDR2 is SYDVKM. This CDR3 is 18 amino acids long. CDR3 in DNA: TGTGCCAGCAGTTTGGGACGACTAGCGGGAGGGAGCTCAGATACGCAGTATTTT. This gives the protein CASSLGRLAGGSSDTQYF.

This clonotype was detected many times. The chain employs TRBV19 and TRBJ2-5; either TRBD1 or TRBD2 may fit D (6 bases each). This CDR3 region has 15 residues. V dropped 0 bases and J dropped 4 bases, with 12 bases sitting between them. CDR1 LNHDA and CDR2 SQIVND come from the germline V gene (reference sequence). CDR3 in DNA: TGTGCCAGTAGTATAGAGGGGTGGGGGGCAGAGACCCAGTACTTC. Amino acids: CASSIEGWGAETQYF. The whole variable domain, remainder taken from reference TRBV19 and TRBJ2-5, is DGGITQSPKYLFRKEGQNVTLSCEQNLNHDAMYWYRQDPGQGLRLIYYSQIVNDFQKGDIAEGYSVSREKKESFPLTVTSAQKNPTAFYLCASSIEGWGAETQYFGPGTRLLVL.

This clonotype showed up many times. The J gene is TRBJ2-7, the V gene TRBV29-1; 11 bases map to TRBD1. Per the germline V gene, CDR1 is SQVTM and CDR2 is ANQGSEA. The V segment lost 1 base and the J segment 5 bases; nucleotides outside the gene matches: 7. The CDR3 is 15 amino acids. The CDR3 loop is CSVEAGTGGRDEQYF. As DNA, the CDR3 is TGCAGCGTTGAAGCCGGGACAGGGGGTAGGGACGAGCAGTACTTC.

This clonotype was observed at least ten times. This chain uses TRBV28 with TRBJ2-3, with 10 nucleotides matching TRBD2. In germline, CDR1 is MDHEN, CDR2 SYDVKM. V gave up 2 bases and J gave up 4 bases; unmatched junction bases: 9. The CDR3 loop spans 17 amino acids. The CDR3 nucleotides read TGTGCCAGCAGTTTAATATACGGGACTAGCGTTCCAGATACGCAGTATTTT. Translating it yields CASSLIYGTSVPDTQYF.

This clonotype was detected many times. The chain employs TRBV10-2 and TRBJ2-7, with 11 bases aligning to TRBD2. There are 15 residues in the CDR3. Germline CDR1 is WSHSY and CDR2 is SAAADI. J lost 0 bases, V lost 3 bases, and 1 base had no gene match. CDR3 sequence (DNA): TGCGCCAGCAGTGACACTAGCGGGAGCTCCTACGAGCAGTACTTC. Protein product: CASSDTSGSSYEQYF.

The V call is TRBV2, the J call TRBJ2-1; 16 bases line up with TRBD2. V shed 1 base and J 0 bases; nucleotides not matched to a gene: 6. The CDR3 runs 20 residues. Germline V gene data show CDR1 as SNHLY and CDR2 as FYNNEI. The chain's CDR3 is CASSEGVGLAGGSSYNEQFF. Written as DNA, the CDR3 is TGTGCCAGCAGTGAAGGGGTGGGACTAGCGGGAGGGTCCTCCTACAATGAGCAGTTCTTC.

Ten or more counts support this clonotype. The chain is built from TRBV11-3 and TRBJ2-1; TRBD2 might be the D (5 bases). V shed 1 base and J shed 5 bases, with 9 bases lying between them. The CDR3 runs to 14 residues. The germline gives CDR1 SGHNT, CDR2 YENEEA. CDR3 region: CASSLVAGNNEQFF. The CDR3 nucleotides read TGTGCCAGCAGCTTAGTAGCCGGGAACAATGAGCAGTTCTTC.

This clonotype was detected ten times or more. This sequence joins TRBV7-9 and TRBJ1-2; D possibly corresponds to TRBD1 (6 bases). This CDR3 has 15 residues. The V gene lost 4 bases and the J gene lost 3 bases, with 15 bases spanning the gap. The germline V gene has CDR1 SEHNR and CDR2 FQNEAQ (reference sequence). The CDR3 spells CASSSPQGGYYGYTF. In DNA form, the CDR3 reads TGTGCCAGCAGCTCACCACAGGGAGGATACTATGGCTACACCTTC.

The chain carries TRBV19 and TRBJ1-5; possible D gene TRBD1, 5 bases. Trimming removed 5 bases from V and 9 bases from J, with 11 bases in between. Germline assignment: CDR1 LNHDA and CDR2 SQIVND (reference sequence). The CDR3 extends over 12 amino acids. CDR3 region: CASSSVGGPQHF. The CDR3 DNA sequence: TGTGCCAGTAGTTCTGTGGGGGGGCCCCAGCATTTT.

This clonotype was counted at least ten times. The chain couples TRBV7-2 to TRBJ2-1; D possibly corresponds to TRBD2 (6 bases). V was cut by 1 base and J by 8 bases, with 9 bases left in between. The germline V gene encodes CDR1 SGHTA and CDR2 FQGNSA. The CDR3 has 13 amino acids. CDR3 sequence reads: CASSLDSGDEQFF. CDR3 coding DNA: TGTGCCAGCAGCTTAGACTCGGGGGATGAGCAGTTCTTC.

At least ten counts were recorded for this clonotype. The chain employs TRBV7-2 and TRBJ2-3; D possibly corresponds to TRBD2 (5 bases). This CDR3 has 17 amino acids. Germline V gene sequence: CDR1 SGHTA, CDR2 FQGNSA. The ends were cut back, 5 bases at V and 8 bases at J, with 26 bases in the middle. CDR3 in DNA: TGTGCCAGCAGCCGCTCGGTGGGCGGGTACAGCCTTGCTACGCAGTATTTT. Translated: CASSRSVGGYSLATQYF.

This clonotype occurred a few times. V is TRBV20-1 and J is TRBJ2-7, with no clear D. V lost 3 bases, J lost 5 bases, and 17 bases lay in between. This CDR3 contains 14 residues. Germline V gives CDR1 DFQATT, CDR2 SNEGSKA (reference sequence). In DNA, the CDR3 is TGCAGTGCTAGTGCCCCCCAGGTCGCACACGAGCAGTACTTC. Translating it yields CSASAPQVAHEQYF.

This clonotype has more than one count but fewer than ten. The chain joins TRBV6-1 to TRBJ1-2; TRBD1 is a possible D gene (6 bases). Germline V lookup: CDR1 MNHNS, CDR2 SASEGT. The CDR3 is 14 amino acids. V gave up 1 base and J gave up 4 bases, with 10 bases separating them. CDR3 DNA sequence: TGTGCCAGCAGTGAAGGCCCGGGGGCCTATGGCTACACCTTC. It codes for CASSEGPGAYGYTF.